One TCR beta chain is described in this entry. The data are from a study of control samples from healthy donors and cancer patients. Only in-frame clones appear in the TCRdb table, and some are missing; sequencing was by immunoSEQ multiplex PCR. The table shows 150,000 to 200,000 clones, with around nine tenths occurring only once. The germline gives CDR1 SGDLS, CDR2 YYNGEE. The CDR3 is 15 residues long. After removal of 4 bases from V and 0 bases from J, the junction contained 5 bases not matched to a gene. The chain uses TRBV9 and TRBJ2-3; 7 positions agree with TRBD2. This receptor was taken from a man aged 25 to 45 in good health. What was sequenced was blood. DNA of the CDR3: TGTGCCAGCAGCTCGTCAGCGGGAAGCACAGATACGCAGTATTTT. Translated, it gives CASSSSAGSTDTQYF.